This T cell receptor (beta chain) originates from a study of response to subunit inactivated influenza vaccine (dated by TCRdb to the late 2010s). Study-level background: To follow how T cells responded to a trivalent subunit inactivated influenza vaccine, the researchers relied on deep quantitative profiling of the T cell receptor repertoire.

Findings and caveats that apply to the study as a whole: The authors suggested that each seasonal influenza vaccination may recruit only a limited number of new T cells.

Comments on this clonotype: This clone's antigen is unknown. No quality values exist for individual bases; no much larger clone is one base distant.

Receptor libraries were prepared by RT-PCR. The instrument given in TCRdb is Illumina HiSeq 2500. TCRdb's own reprocessing of the public reads used fastp at Q25 and MiXCR and kept productive beta chains. Rows matching on CDR3 protein sequence are summarized as one entry with the most common DNA and genes. The sample contains a few hundred thousand distinct CDR3 sequences, roughly an eighth of them found a single time. Of the sample, more than 7% falls within the top ten clones. Specimen: non-naive T cells sorted from PBMCs, collected 14 to 15 days before vaccination. In the paper's terms, the cell subset or site label means: memory T cell fraction. This receptor was identified in a man over 45 who received an inactivated influenza vaccine. Donor details come from another sample of the same person, matched by shared clones.

The CDR3 reads CASSLVRIWGENTEAFF. Read as DNA, the sequence is TGTGCCAGCAGCTTAGTACGTATCTGGGGTGAGAACACTGAAGCTTTCTTT. The chain couples TRBV7-9 to TRBJ1-1; confidence is insufficient to name the D gene. The CDR3 runs 17 amino acids, cysteine and phenylalanine included. Only CDR3 DNA remains: 51 bases, in frame from the first base. Cut back by 1 base and 1 base, the V and J ends lie 16 bases apart. CDR1 is given as SEHNR and CDR2 as FQNEAQ, both from the germline V gene (reference sequence).